The clone carrying this T cell receptor (beta chain) was seen a handful of times. Germline V gives CDR1 KGHSH, CDR2 LQKENI. The CDR3 sequence is 15 residues long. Trimming took 4 bases from V and 7 from J, leaving 17 bases between them. TCRdb's copy holds only in-frame clones and misses some; the assay was immunoSEQ multiplex PCR. The table records about a million clones, about 80% of them present only once. This sample is part of a study of shared clonotypes between healthy human individuals. This clonotype was sampled from a man in his late teens or twenties in good health. The sequenced sample consisted of memory CD4+ T cells sorted from blood. Indicated subset: CD45RA-negative fraction. This chain joins TRBV18 and TRBJ2-1, with D tentatively TRBD1 (5 bases). The chain's CDR3 is CASSLKGYPLNEQFF. The CDR3 coding sequence is TGTGCCAGCTCACTCAAGGGGTACCCTCTAAATGAGCAGTTCTTC.